The rows below give T cell receptor beta chains drawn from one sample of a study of human T cells and chemical hapten exposure. TCRdb analysed the RACE reads with MiXCR anew, one entry per CDR3 protein. The sample has over 12,000 distinct CDR3 sequences, 15% to 20% seen once. The material was whole blood, obtained in connection with sensitization to the hapten diphenylcyclopropenone (DPC). The origin of the receptors is a woman younger than 45 with alopecia areata. Some clones in this sample may be carry-over from other donors' samples. The CDR3 runs from the conserved cysteine through the conserved F or W. A D gene is named only where the DNA matches it firmly. For some rows the clone size is stated as once, few or many, or as a class when expanded; others skip it.

TRBJ2-5,TRBV11-2,NA,many,CASSPDKTQYF,TGTGCCAGCAGCCCAGATAAGACCCAGTACTTC
TRBJ2-3,TRBV11-3,TRBD1,NA,CASSPPGTGGDTQYF,TGTGCCAGCAGCCCACCCGGGACAGGGGGAGATACGCAGTATTTT
TRBJ1-1,TRBV18,NA,NA,CASSLGQQNTEAFF,TGTGCCAGCTCACTCGGACAGCAGAACACTGAAGCTTTCTTT
TRBJ2-3,TRBV13,TRBD2,many,CASSFETGTRWGSDTQYF,TGTGCCAGCAGCTTTGAAACCGGGACTAGATGGGGCAGTGATACGCAGTATTTT
TRBJ1-5,TRBV6-2/TRBV6-3,TRBD1,NA,CASSSGQGASPQHF,TGTGCCAGCAGTTCGGGACAGGGGGCTTCGCCCCAGCATTTT
TRBJ2-1,TRBV20-1,TRBD2,many,CSARSASGRYYRFF,TGCAGTGCCAGGTCGGCTAGCGGGAGGTATTATCGGTTCTTC
TRBJ2-3,TRBV6-2/TRBV6-3,TRBD2,many,CASRKPLAGGGADTQYF,TGTGCCAGCAGAAAACCATTAGCGGGAGGCGGCGCAGATACGCAGTATTTT
TRBJ2-2,TRBV4-2,TRBD1,many,CASSQTGGIGGELFF,TGTGCCAGCAGCCAGACAGGGGGCATCGGCGGGGAGCTGTTTTTT
TRBJ2-4,TRBV2,NA,many,CASSDLNPRGKNIQYF,TGTGCCAGCAGTGATCTAAACCCAAGGGGCAAAAACATTCAGTACTTC
TRBJ2-2,TRBV7-3,NA,few,CASSLPGDTGELFF,TGTGCCAGCAGCTTACCCGGGGACACCGGGGAGCTGTTTTTT
TRBJ1-4,TRBV18,NA,medium-sized,CASSPRTEAEKLFF,TGTGCCAGCTCACCCCGGACAGAAGCAGAAAAACTGTTTTTT
TRBJ2-1,TRBV20-1,TRBD2,many,CSAPLAGVYNEQFF,TGCAGTGCGCCATTAGCGGGAGTTTACAATGAGCAGTTCTTC
TRBJ1-1,TRBV2,NA,few,CATTDHTEAFF,TGTGCCACGACGGACCACACTGAAGCTTTCTTT
TRBJ2-1,TRBV29-1,NA,many,CSVGQEPFF,TGCAGCGTTGGACAGGAACCGTTCTTC
TRBJ2-2,TRBV3-1,TRBD2,many,CASSHYTSGGTNTGELFF,TGTGCCAGCAGCCATTATACTAGCGGGGGGACTAACACCGGGGAGCTGTTTTTT
TRBJ1-1,TRBV29-1,NA,NA,CSVEARISGTEAFF,TGCAGCGTTGAGGCTAGGATTAGTGGGACTGAAGCTTTCTTT
TRBJ1-2,TRBV6-6,NA,medium-sized,CASTIRGKGGGYTF,TGTGCCAGCACAATACGGGGGAAGGGTGGTGGCTACACCTTC
TRBJ2-5,TRBV2,NA,many,CASSETSRQETQYF,TGTGCCAGCAGTGAAACTAGCCGCCAAGAGACCCAGTACTTC